This TCR beta chain was recovered during a study of identical twins. The study, taken as a whole, reports: Cord blood beta clonotypes present at high abundance carried fewer insertions; no such pattern appeared in memory repertoires.

V lost 7 bases and J lost 3, with 12 bases in between. Looked up from germline, CDR1 is SQVTM and CDR2 is ANQGSEA. The CDR3 loop spans 12 amino acids. Through template switching, a universal primer site was introduced, and the cDNA contained unique molecular identifiers. A single record per CDR3 protein comes from TCRdb applying MiXCR to the 5' RACE reads. Of hundreds of thousands of distinct CDR3 sequences in the sample, over 8.5% are singletons; the top ten hold approximately 0.94%. All donors were healthy, and all were Caucasian. There are many counts of this clonotype. What it recognizes is unknown. In addition, the sample was reused for a study of yellow fever vaccine responses in identical twins.

V gene TRBV29-1 combines with J gene TRBJ1-2; a weak D match, TRBD1 (6 bases). The material sequenced was PBMCs. This TCR derives from a woman aged 18-35 years in good health. The CDR3 loop reads CSAMTGDYGYTF. The CDR3 DNA follows: TGCAGCGCTATGACAGGAGACTATGGCTACACCTTC.